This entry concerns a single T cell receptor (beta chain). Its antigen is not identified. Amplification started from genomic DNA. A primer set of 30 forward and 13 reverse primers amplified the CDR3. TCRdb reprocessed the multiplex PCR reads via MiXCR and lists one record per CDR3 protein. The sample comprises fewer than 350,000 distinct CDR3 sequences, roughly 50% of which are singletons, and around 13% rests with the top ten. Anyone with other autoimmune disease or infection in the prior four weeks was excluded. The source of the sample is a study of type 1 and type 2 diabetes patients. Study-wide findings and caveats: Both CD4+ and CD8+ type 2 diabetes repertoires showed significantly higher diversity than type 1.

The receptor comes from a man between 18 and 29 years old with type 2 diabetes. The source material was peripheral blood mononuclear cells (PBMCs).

The CDR3 DNA sequence: TGTGCCAGCAGAAGTCTGGCCGGGGAGCTGTTTTTT. Its translation is CASRSLAGELFF. The chain uses TRBV6-5 and TRBJ2-2; D is ambiguous. Germline assignment: CDR1 MNHEY and CDR2 SVGAGI. V lost 6 bases and J lost 6, with 8 bases in between. The CDR3 is 12 amino acids.